What follows are 22 T cell receptor beta chains derived from one specimen sequenced in a study of T cell changes during pregnancy in multiple sclerosis. Profiling relied on immunoSEQ multiplex PCR, and the TCRdb table lists in-frame clones only, not all of them. The data contain 65,000 to 85,000 clones, 85% to 95% of them singletons. The sample in question was CD4+ T cells from peripheral blood mononuclear cells, obtained after pregnancy. The receptor set was obtained from a female donor with multiple sclerosis, enrolled in a pregnancy study.

The chain joins TRBV27 to TRBJ1-1, with D uncertain. The V end lost 6 bases, the J end lost 0 bases, and 20 bases lay between the germline ends. CDR1 MNHEY and CDR2 SMNVEV come from the germline V gene (reference sequence). The CDR3 runs to 17 residues. The CDR3 here is CASRPWGGVSMNTEAFF. The CDR3 bases are TGTGCCAGCAGACCCTGGGGAGGAGTGAGCATGAACACTGAAGCTTTCTTT.

This chain connects TRBV11-3 to TRBJ2-1; TRBD2 matches 9 bases. The CDR3 contains 16 residues. The V gene end was trimmed by 1 base and the J gene end by 9 bases; junction bases not matched to a gene: 10. Germline V gene lookup returns CDR1 SGHNT and CDR2 YENEEA. In DNA, the CDR3 is TGTGCCAGCAGCTTAGGTGATAGCGGGAGAATAGGTGAGCAGTTCTTC. Translated, it gives CASSLGDSGRIGEQFF.

The CDR3 reads CASRSGTLSYEQYF. DNA of the CDR3: TGTGCCAGCAGATCCGGGACACTCTCCTACGAGCAGTACTTC. The rearrangement links TRBV6-1 to TRBJ2-7; D may be TRBD1 (6 bases). V gave up 6 bases and J gave up 0 bases, with 12 bases separating them. CDR3 size: 14 residues. CDR1 is MNHNS, CDR2 SASEGT, per germline.

The rearrangement uses TRBV6-5 and TRBJ1-1, with D perhaps matching TRBD1 (5 bases). V lost 0 bases and J 5 bases, leaving 13 bases between the germline ends. Germline V CDR1 and CDR2: MNHEY, SVGAGI. The CDR3 has 15 residues. CDR3 loop: CASSYSGLGGTEAFF. DNA of the CDR3: TGTGCCAGCAGTTACTCTGGGCTGGGGGGAACTGAAGCTTTCTTT.

This chain joins TRBV5-8 and TRBJ2-3; TRBD2 might be the D (7 bases). Germline CDR1 SGHTS, CDR2 YDEGEE. There are 16 residues in the CDR3. V lost 2 bases, J lost 1 base, and 14 bases lay in between. The CDR3 sequence: CASSLGGAFGTDTQYF. The CDR3 nucleotides read TGTGCCAGCAGCTTAGGGGGGGCGTTTGGCACAGATACGCAGTATTTT.

V and J are TRBV30 and TRBJ1-4; 7 bases map to TRBD1. CDR1 and CDR2 from the germline V gene are GTSNPN and SVGIG (reference sequence). V lost 7 bases and J lost 5; bases outside the gene matches: 7. The CDR3 is made up of 13 amino acids. The CDR3 here is CASQQGWNEKLFF. In DNA form, the CDR3 reads TGTGCCTCCCAACAGGGGTGGAATGAAAAACTGTTTTTT. Full variable domain (remainder filled in from reference TRBV30 and TRBJ1-4): SQTIHQWPATLVQPVGSPLSLECTVEGTSNPNLYWYRQAAGRGLQLLFYSVGIGQISSEVPQNLSASRPQDRQFILSSKKLLLSDSGFYLCASQQGWNEKLFFGSGTQLSVL.

The V and J genes are TRBV5-1 and TRBJ2-5, with 8 positions matching TRBD1. The CDR3 covers 13 residues. The ends lost 4 bases at V and 4 bases at J; junction bases unmatched: 3. CDR1 is SGHRS and CDR2 is YFSETQ in the germline V gene. CDR3: CASSKDRAETQYF. CDR3 DNA sequence: TGCGCCAGCAGCAAGGACAGGGCAGAGACCCAGTACTTC. The whole variable domain, filled in from reference TRBV5-1 and TRBJ2-5, reads KAGVTQTPRYLIKTRGQQVTLSCSPISGHRSVSWYQQTPGQGLQFLFEYFSETQRNKGNFPGRFSGRQFSNSRSEMNVSTLELGDSALYLCASSKDRAETQYFGPGTRLLVL.

The CDR3 DNA sequence: TGTGCCAGTAGTATGAACAGGGCATTGAGTAATCAGCCCCAGCATTTT. Amino acids: CASSMNRALSNQPQHF. This chain links TRBV19 with TRBJ1-5; maybe TRBD1 (6 bases). V lost 3 bases and J 4 bases, leaving 16 bases between the germline ends. The CDR3 totals 16 residues. Germline CDR1 is LNHDA and CDR2 is SQIVND (reference sequence).

The chain carries TRBV20-1 and TRBJ2-5; D is ambiguous. The CDR3 totals 10 residues. Trimming took off 8 bases at V and 3 bases at J, with 7 bases between the two ends. Germline CDR1 DFQATT, CDR2 SNEGSKA (reference sequence). The CDR3, as DNA: TGCAGTTACAAAGAAGAGACCCAGTACTTC. Protein product: CSYKEETQYF.

CDR3 sequence reads: CATRLIQGARDNYGYTF. Here the CDR3 DNA reads TGTGCCACCAGGCTCATTCAGGGGGCCAGGGATAACTATGGCTACACCTTC. The chain couples TRBV15 to TRBJ1-2; 8 bases line up with TRBD1. The CDR3 has 17 amino acids. CDR1 and CDR2 from the germline V gene are LNHNV and YYDKDF (reference sequence). J lost 1 base, V lost 6 bases, and 13 bases had no gene match. Filled out from reference TRBV15 and TRBJ1-2, the complete variable domain reads DAMVIQNPRYQVTQFGKPVTLSCSQTLNHNVMYWYQQKSSQAPKLLFHYYDKDFNNEADTPDNFQSRRPNTSFCFLDIRSPGLGDTAMYLCATRLIQGARDNYGYTFGSGTRLTVV.

The V gene is TRBV29-1, the J gene TRBJ1-2, with a weak D call TRBD1 (5 bases). The germline gives CDR1 SQVTM, CDR2 ANQGSEA. V shed 7 bases and J shed 6 bases, with 12 bases lying between them. This CDR3 is built from 11 residues. CDR3 nucleotide sequence: TGCAGCGCTCAGGGTTCCGATGGCTACACCTTC. Residues: CSAQGSDGYTF.

This clone was observed once. The chain combines TRBV6-5 with TRBJ1-1, with D possibly matching TRBD1 (5 bases). The V gene's germline CDR1 is MNHEY and CDR2 SVGAGI. V was shortened by 11 bases and J by 3 bases, with 10 bases between the two germline ends. The CDR3 runs 11 residues. CDR3 region: CAVRTHTEAFF. CDR3 bases: TGTGCCGTCAGGACACACACTGAAGCTTTCTTT.

This chain joins TRBV28 and TRBJ1-2, with TRBD1 matching 7 bases. The CDR3 is made up of 15 amino acids. J gave up 8 bases and V 5 bases, and 14 bases lay outside the gene matches. The germline V gene encodes CDR1 MDHEN and CDR2 SYDVKM. CDR3 protein: CASSPGQHTAGGYTF. DNA of the CDR3: TGTGCCAGCAGTCCGGGACAGCACACGGCGGGGGGCTACACCTTC.

On this clone itself: At the DNA level, this CDR3 is encoded by other sequences in the same sample as well. The chain is built from TRBV5-1 and TRBJ2-7; D is possibly TRBD1 (5 bases). Germline CDR1 is SGHRS and CDR2 is YFSETQ. This CDR3 spans 13 amino acids. V was cut by 0 bases and J by 3 bases, with 7 bases left in between. The CDR3 nucleotides are TGCGCCAGCAGCTTGGGACAGAGCTACGAGCAGTACTTC. This sequence encodes CASSLGQSYEQYF.

This clone was observed once. This chain joins TRBV6-1 and TRBJ2-7, with 8 bases lining up with TRBD2. CDR1 is MNHNS, CDR2 SASEGT, per germline. This CDR3 spans 15 amino acids. V gave up 2 bases and J gave up 5 bases; unmatched junction bases: 8. Written as DNA, the CDR3 is TGTGCCAGCAGTGAAACTAGCGGACCTCCCCACGAGCAGTACTTC. Amino acid sequence: CASSETSGPPHEQYF.

V is TRBV28 and J is TRBJ1-5, with D unresolved. Germline V CDR1 and CDR2: MDHEN, SYDVKM. This CDR3 has 12 residues. Trimming removed 6 bases from V and 1 base from J, with 4 bases in between. CDR3 sequence: CASRGSNQPQHF. As DNA, the CDR3 is TGTGCCAGCAGGGGCAGCAATCAGCCCCAGCATTTT. The full variable domain, with the rest looked up from reference TRBV28 and TRBJ1-5, is DVKVTQSSRYLVKRTGEKVFLECVQDMDHENMFWYRQDPGLGLRLIYFSYDVKMKEKGDIPEGYSVSREKKERFSLILESASTNQTSMYLCASRGSNQPQHFGDGTRLSIL.

J is TRBJ1-1 and V is TRBV2, with TRBD1 matching over 7 bases. The CDR3 runs 17 residues. Germline V gene sequence: CDR1 SNHLY, CDR2 FYNNEI. V shed 6 bases, J shed 1 base, and the junction held 14 bases outside the gene matches. The CDR3 bases are TGTGCCAGCAGCCGAAGACAGGGCGGCGTGGGGAACACTGAAGCTTTCTTT. Protein sequence: CASSRRQGGVGNTEAFF.

Comments on this clone: The identical CDR3 is also encoded by other nucleotide sequences in the sample. The rearrangement links TRBV5-1 to TRBJ2-1, with TRBD1 matching 9 bases. The J segment lost 2 bases and the V segment lost 4 bases, leaving 4 bases of the junction unmatched. In germline, CDR1 is SGHRS, CDR2 YFSETQ. This CDR3 is built from 15 residues. CDR3 protein: CASSPGQGTYNEQFF. CDR3 coding DNA: TGCGCCAGCAGCCCTGGACAGGGGACCTACAATGAGCAGTTCTTC.

This chain uses TRBV15 with TRBJ2-1, with 9 bases fitting TRBD2. Germline CDR1 is LNHNV and CDR2 is YYDKDF (reference sequence). Germline trimming cut 0 bases from V and 16 bases from J; bases unmatched to any gene: 13. The CDR3 totals 15 residues. Here the CDR3 reads CATSREASGIGGVFF. In DNA form, the CDR3 reads TGTGCCACCAGCAGAGAAGCTAGCGGGATTGGAGGTGTTTTCTTC.

This chain uses TRBV27 with TRBJ2-1; no clear D. The V and J ends lost 5 bases and 0 bases respectively, with 5 bases between them. The CDR3 runs 13 residues. Germline CDR1 and CDR2: MNHEY and SMNVEV (reference sequence). The CDR3 loop reads CASSPRSYNEQFF. The CDR3 nucleotides are TGTGCCAGCAGTCCCCGCTCCTACAATGAGCAGTTCTTC.

The chain recombines TRBV30 with TRBJ2-3; 12 bases are a match to TRBD2. J gave up 2 bases and V 2 bases, and 8 bases lay outside the gene matches. The germline V gene has CDR1 GTSNPN and CDR2 SVGIG (reference sequence). The CDR3 runs 17 residues. The CDR3 is CAWSSYRTSGITDTQYF. Written as DNA, the CDR3 is TGTGCCTGGAGTTCTTATAGGACTAGCGGGATCACAGATACGCAGTATTTT.

The chain links TRBV4-2 to TRBJ1-4; D is ambiguous. CDR3 length: 15 amino acids. Germline CDR1 and CDR2: LGHNA and YNFKEQ. The germline V and J ends were trimmed by 4 bases and 0 bases, with 9 bases remaining between them. The CDR3: CASSPSFATNEKLFF. The CDR3 nucleotides are TGTGCCAGCAGCCCAAGCTTCGCAACTAATGAAAAACTGTTTTTT.